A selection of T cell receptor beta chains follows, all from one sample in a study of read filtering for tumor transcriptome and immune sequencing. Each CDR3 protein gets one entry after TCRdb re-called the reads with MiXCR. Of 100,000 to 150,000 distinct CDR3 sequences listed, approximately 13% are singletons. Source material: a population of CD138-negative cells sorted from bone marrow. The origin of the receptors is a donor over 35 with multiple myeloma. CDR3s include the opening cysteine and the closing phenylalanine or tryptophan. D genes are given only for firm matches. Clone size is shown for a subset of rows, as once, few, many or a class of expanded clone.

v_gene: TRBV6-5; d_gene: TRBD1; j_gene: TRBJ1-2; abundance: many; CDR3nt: TGTGCCAGCACCGTTGATCGGACAGGGAACTATGGCTACACCTTC; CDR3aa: CASTVDRTGNYGYTF
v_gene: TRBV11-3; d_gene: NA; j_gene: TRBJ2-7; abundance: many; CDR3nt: TGTGCCAGCAGCTTCTCGGCAGTATCCGAGCAGTACTTC; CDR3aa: CASSFSAVSEQYF
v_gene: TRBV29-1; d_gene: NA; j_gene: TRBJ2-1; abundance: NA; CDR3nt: TGCAACGCGGACTTCTACAATGAGCAGTTCTTC; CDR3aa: CNADFYNEQFF
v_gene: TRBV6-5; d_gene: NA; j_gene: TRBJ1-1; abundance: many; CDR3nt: TGTGCCAGCAGTTACGTGAGGGGCCTGAACACTGAAGCTTTCTTT; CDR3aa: CASSYVRGLNTEAFF
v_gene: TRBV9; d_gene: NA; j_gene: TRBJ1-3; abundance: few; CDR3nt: TGTGCCAGCAGCGAGCAGGGAGGTGGAAACACCATATATTTT; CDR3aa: CASSEQGGGNTIYF
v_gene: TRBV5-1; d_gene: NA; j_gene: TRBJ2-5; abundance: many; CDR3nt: TGCGCCAGCAGCTTGGCCGGAGGGCGGGGAGAGACCCAGTACTTC; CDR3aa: CASSLAGGRGETQYF
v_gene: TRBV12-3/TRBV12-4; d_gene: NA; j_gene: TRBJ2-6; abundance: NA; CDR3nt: TGTGCCAGCAGTTTAACCTTTAGCTCTGGGGCCAACGTCCTGACTTTC; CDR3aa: CASSLTFSSGANVLTF
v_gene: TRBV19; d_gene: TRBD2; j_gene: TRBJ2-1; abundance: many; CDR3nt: TGTGCCAGTTCGGGAGGGTCCTACAATGAGCAGTTCTTC; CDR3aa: CASSGGSYNEQFF
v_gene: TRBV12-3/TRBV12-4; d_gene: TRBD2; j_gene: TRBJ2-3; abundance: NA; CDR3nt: TGTGCCAGCAGTTTGACTAGCGCAGGCACAGATACGCAGTATTTT; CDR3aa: CASSLTSAGTDTQYF
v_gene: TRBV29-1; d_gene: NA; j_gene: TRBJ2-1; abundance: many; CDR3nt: TGCAGCGTTGACAGGGGATCGGGCAATGAGCAGTTCTTC; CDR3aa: CSVDRGSGNEQFF
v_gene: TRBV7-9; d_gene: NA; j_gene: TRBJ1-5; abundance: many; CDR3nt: TGTGCCAGCAGCTTAGAGAATCAGCCCCAGCATTTT; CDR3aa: CASSLENQPQHF
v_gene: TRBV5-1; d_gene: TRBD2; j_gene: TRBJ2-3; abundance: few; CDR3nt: TGCGCCAGCAGCTTCGGCGGGAGGGGGGCAGATACGCAGTATTTT; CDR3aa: CASSFGGRGADTQYF
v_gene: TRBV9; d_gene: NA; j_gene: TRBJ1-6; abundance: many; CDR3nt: TGTGCCAGCAGCGCCTCCGGGACGCCTAGGGCCAATTCACCCCTCCACTTT; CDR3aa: CASSASGTPRANSPLHF
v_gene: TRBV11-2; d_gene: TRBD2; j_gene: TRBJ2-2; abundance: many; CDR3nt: TGTGCCACCCGGGCTAGCGGGAGCCCCGGGGAGCTGTTTTTT; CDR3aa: CATRASGSPGELFF
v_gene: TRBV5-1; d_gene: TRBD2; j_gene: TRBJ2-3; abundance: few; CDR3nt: TGCGCCAGCGGCTTGCGACTAGCGGAAAGCACAGATACGCAGTATTTT; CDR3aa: CASGLRLAESTDTQYF
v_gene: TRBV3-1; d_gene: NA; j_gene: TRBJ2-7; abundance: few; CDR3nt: TGTGCCAGCAGCCCTCGGTCGATTCTAGTGCAGTACTTC; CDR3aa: CASSPRSILVQYF
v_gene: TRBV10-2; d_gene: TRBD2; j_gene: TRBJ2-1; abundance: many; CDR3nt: TGCGCCAGCAGTGAGCTCTGGGCTAGCGGGAGAGACAGCTCCTACAATGAGCAGTTCTTC; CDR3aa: CASSELWASGRDSSYNEQFF
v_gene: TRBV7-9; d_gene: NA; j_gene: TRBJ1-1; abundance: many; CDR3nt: TGTGCCAGCAGCTTAAAAAGGGACACTGAAGCTTTCTTT; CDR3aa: CASSLKRDTEAFF
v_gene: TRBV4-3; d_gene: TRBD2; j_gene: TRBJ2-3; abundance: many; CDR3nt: TGCGCCAGCAGCCAAGAAGCGGGACTAGCGCGAAGCGATACGCAGTATTTT; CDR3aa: CASSQEAGLARSDTQYF
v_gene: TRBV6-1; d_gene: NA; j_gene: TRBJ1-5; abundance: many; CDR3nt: TGTGCCAGCAGTGAAGCCGGGGTCCAGCCCCAGCATTTT; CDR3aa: CASSEAGVQPQHF
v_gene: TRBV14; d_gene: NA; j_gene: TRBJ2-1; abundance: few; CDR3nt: NA; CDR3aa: CASSPSLQRKYNEQFF
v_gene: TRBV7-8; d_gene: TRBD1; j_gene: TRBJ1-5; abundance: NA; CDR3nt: TGTGCCAGCAGCTTAGGACAAGACAGGGGAGGGCAGCCCCAGCATTTT; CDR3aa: CASSLGQDRGGQPQHF
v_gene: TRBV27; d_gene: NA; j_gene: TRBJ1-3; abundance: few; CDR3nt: TGTGCCAGCAGAGCGCCGGGAACAGGAAACACCATATATTTT; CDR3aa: CASRAPGTGNTIYF
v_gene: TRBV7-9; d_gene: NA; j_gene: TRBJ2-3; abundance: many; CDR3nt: TGTGCCAGCAGCCTCCCCCAGGTGGATACGCAGTATTTT; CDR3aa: CASSLPQVDTQYF
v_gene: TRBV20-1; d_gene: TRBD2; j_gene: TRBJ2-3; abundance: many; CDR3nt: TGCAGTGCTTTTGTAGGGACTAGCGGGAGCACAGATACGCAGTATTTT; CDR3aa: CSAFVGTSGSTDTQYF
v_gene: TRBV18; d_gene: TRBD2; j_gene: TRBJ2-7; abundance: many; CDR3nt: TGTGCCAGCTCACGAGGACTAGCGGGATCCTACGAGCAGTACTTC; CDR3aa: CASSRGLAGSYEQYF
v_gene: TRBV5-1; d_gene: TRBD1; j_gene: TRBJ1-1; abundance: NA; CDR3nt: TGCGCCAGTACTGGGCGGGGGACAGGAAACACTGAAGCTTTCTTT; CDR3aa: CASTGRGTGNTEAFF
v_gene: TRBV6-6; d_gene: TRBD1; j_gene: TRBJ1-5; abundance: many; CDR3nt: TGTGCCACCGGGACAGGAGCTGTAGATCAGCCCCAGCATTTT; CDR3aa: CATGTGAVDQPQHF
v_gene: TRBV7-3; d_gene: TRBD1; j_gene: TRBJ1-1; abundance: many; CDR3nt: TGTGCCAGCAGCCCAAGACAGGGGGCGAGGACTGAAGCTTTCTTT; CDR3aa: CASSPRQGARTEAFF
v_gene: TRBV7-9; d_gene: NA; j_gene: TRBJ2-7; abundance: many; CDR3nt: TGTGCCATCTCAGGGTTGTTGTACGAGCAGTACTTC; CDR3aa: CAISGLLYEQYF
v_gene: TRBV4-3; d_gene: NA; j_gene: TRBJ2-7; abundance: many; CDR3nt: TGCGCCAGCAGCCGGGCGGCAGAGCCTTACCACGAGCAGTACTTC; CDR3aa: CASSRAAEPYHEQYF
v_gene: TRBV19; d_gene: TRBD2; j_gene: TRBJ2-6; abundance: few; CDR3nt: TGTGCCAGTAGTATGGGACTAGATACCACTGGGGCCAACGTCCTGACTTTC; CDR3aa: CASSMGLDTTGANVLTF
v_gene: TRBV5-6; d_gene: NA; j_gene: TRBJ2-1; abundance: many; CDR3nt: TGTGCCAGCAGATCCCAATTGAGCCATGAGCAGTTCTTC; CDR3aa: CASRSQLSHEQFF
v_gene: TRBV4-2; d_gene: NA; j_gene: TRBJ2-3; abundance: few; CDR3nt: TGTGCCAGCAGCCAAGATGGCGGGGGCAGCACAGATACGCAGTATTTT; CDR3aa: CASSQDGGGSTDTQYF
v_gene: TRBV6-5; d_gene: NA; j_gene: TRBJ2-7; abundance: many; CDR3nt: TGTGCCAGCAGTTACTACGGGGGCAGCCACTACGAGCAGTACTTC; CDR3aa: CASSYYGGSHYEQYF
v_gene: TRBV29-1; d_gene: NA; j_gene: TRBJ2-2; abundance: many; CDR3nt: TGCAGCGTTTCGGGACTTCGAAACACCGGGGAGCTGTTTTTT; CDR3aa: CSVSGLRNTGELFF
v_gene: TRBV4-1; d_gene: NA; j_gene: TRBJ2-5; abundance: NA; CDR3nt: TGCGCCAGCAGCCAAGCCGAGTTAGCGGAAAATCGATGGGAGACCCAGTACTTC; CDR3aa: CASSQAELAENRWETQYF
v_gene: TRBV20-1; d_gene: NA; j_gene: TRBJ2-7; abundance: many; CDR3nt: TGCAGTGCTATGGACGGCTCCTACGAGCAGTACTTC; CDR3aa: CSAMDGSYEQYF
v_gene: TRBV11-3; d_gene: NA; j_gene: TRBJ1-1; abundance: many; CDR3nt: TGTGCCAGCAGCTTAGAAATTACAAGGAACACTGAAGCTTTCTTT; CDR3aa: CASSLEITRNTEAFF
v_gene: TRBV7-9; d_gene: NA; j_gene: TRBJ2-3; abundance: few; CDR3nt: TGTGCCAGCAGCTTAGATGCTACCACAGATACGCAGTATTTT; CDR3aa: CASSLDATTDTQYF
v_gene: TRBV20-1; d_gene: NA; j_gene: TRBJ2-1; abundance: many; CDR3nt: TGCAGTGCCCAGCGAGGGGACATCAATGAGCAGTTCTTC; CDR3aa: CSAQRGDINEQFF
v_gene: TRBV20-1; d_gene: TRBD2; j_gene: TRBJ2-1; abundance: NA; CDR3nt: TGCAGTGCTAGAGCGATTTTTGCGGGAGGATGCCCCTACAATGAACAGTTCTTC; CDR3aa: CSARAIFAGGCPYNEQFF
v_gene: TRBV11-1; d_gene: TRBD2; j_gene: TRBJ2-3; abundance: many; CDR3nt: TGTGCCAGCAGCCGACTAGCGGGACTGACAGATACGCAGTATTTT; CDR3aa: CASSRLAGLTDTQYF
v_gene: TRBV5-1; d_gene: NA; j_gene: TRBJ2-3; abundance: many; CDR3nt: TGCGCCAGCACCCTCGGACGGAAAAGCACAGATACGCAGTATTTT; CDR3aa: CASTLGRKSTDTQYF
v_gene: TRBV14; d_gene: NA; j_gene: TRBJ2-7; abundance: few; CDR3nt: TGTGCCAGCAGCCAAAACGGCACCTCGCGGCAGTACTTC; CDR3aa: CASSQNGTSRQYF
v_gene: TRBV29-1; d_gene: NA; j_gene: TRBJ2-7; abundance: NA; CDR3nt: TGCAGCGTTCGCCCCAGGGTCTACGAGCAGTACTTC; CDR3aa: CSVRPRVYEQYF
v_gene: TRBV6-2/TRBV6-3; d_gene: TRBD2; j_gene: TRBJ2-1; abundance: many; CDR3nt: TGTGCCAGCAGTGGAGGTACTAGCGGCTCCAATGAGCAGTTCTTC; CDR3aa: CASSGGTSGSNEQFF
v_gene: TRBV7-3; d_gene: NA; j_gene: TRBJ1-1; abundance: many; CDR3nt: TGTGCCAGCAGTCGTCGGGGTGTTACTGAAGCTTTCTTT; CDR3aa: CASSRRGVTEAFF
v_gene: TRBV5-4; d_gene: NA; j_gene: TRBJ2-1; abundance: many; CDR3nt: TGTGCCAGCAGCCGATCATGGACAGCTCATGGGTATGAGCAGTTCTTC; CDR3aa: CASSRSWTAHGYEQFF